These 8 T cell receptor beta chains were all obtained from the same sample, sequenced in a study of blood T cell repertoires in COVID-19. Clones were read by immunoSEQ multiplex PCR, and TCRdb kept only the in-frame ones, dropping some. The sample has a few hundred thousand clones, roughly 88% seen once. The sample consisted of peripheral blood. All receptors derive from a woman aged 45-65 years with acute or convalescent COVID-19.

The rearrangement joins TRBV7-3 to TRBJ2-1; 10 bases agree with TRBD2. The CDR3 length is 15 residues. Germline loops: CDR1 SGHTA, CDR2 FQGTGA. V lost 6 bases to trimming and J lost 9 bases; unmatched junction nucleotides: 11. CDR3 in amino acids: CASSPPKASGSEQFF. CDR3 coding DNA: TGTGCCAGCAGTCCCCCAAAGGCTAGCGGGAGTGAGCAGTTCTTC.

The gene calls are TRBV28 and TRBJ1-2, with 8 positions matching TRBD1. After removal of 4 bases from V and 3 bases from J, the junction contained 7 bases not matched to a gene. Germline CDR1 reads MDHEN; CDR2 reads SYDVKM. The CDR3 loop spans 15 amino acids. The CDR3 DNA sequence: TGTGCCAGCAGTTCGGGACAGGCGTTGCACTATGGCTACACCTTC. This encodes CASSSGQALHYGYTF.

This chain joins TRBV28 and TRBJ2-2; D is uncertain. This CDR3 contains 13 residues. Trimming took off 6 bases at V and 2 bases at J, with 7 bases between the two ends. The germline gives CDR1 MDHEN, CDR2 SYDVKM. The CDR3 coding sequence is TGTGCCAGCAGGGTAACTAACACCGGGGAGCTGTTTTTT. Protein: CASRVTNTGELFF.

The CDR3 loop reads CASGPGLRYGYTF. The CDR3 DNA sequence: TGTGCTAGTGGTCCTGGGCTTCGCTATGGCTACACCTTC. The chain links TRBV12-5 to TRBJ1-2; no clear D gene. This CDR3 contains 13 residues. Trimming shortened V by 5 bases and J by 4 bases, and 11 bases separated the two germline ends. Germline loops: CDR1 LGHNT, CDR2 FRNRAP. The variable domain in full, with the rest retrieved from reference TRBV12-5 and TRBJ1-2, is DARVTQTPRHKVTEMGQEVTMRCQPILGHNTVFWYRQTMMQGLELLAYFRNRAPLDDSGMPKDRFSAEMPDATLATLKIQPSEPRDSAVYFCASGPGLRYGYTFGSGTRLTVV.

V gene TRBV18 combines with J gene TRBJ1-4; TRBD1 matches at 7 bases. Germline lookup yields CDR1 KGHSH and CDR2 LQKENI. V gave up 4 bases and J gave up 0 bases; unmatched junction bases: 5. The CDR3 covers 16 residues. The CDR3 nucleotides are TGTGCCAGCTCACTCGGGACAGCTGCAACTAATGAAAAACTGTTTTTT. This translates into CASSLGTAATNEKLFF.

The gene calls are TRBV5-4 and TRBJ2-1, with 13 bases lining up with TRBD2. Germline CDR1 reads SGHNT; CDR2 reads YYREEE (reference sequence). The ends lost 4 bases at V and 2 bases at J; junction bases unmatched: 3. The length of the CDR3 is 16 residues. The CDR3 sequence: CASSQGLAGPYNEQFF. CDR3 DNA: TGTGCCAGCAGCCAGGGACTAGCGGGGCCCTACAATGAGCAGTTCTTC.

V and J are TRBV6-5 and TRBJ1-1; TRBD1 might be the D (5 bases). This CDR3 spans 15 amino acids. Looked up from germline, CDR1 is MNHEY and CDR2 is SVGAGI. V lost 4 bases, J lost 0 bases, and 12 bases lay in between. CDR3 sequence reads: CASSSVDKLNTEAFF. CDR3 nucleotides: TGTGCCAGCAGTTCGGTGGACAAACTGAACACTGAAGCTTTCTTT.

The chain joins TRBV7-2 to TRBJ2-7, with D possibly being TRBD1 (5 bases). CDR1 and CDR2 (germline): SGHTA, FQGNSA. Trimming removed 2 bases from V and 3 bases from J, with 20 bases in between. This CDR3 has 17 amino acids. Written as DNA, the CDR3 is TGTGCCAGCAGCTTACGTAGTTTCCAGGGCTCCCTCTACGAGCAGTACTTC. Translating gives CASSLRSFQGSLYEQYF. Drawing the rest from reference TRBV7-2 and TRBJ2-7, the complete variable domain is GAGVSQSPSNKVTEKGKDVELRCDPISGHTALYWYRQSLGQGLEFLIYFQGNSAPDKSGLPSDRFSAERTGGSVSTLTIQRTQQEDSAVYLCASSLRSFQGSLYEQYFGPGTRLTVT.